This note documents a single TCR beta chain sequence. Its antigen is not identified. The germline gene is not matched at one end of the junction; a read error may be the cause. Time point denoted: persistent/refractory GD, antithyroid drugs over 5 years with positive TRAb. Extracted RNA from PBMCs served as the source of the TCR library. The CDR3 spans 15 residues. CDR1 and CDR2 from the germline V gene are KGHSH and LQKENI. The data were obtained in a study of regulatory T cells in long-lasting Graves disease. Overall study findings and caveats: Favored usage of TRBV28, TRBJ1-2 and TRBJ2-5 was recorded in persistent disease. Whereas new patients shared some 970 public clonotypes, persistent patients shared more, at under 3,500.

CDR3-region Arm-PCR and iRepertoire HTBI primers produced the TCR beta libraries. Via MiXCR, TCRdb re-called the multiplex PCR reads, giving one row per CDR3 protein. The data contain about half a million distinct CDR3 sequences, 20% to 25% of them singletons. The origin of this receptor is a female donor with Graves disease. This specimen consisted of peripheral blood mononuclear cells (PBMCs), obtained when the disease was refractory, from a patient treated with antithyroid drugs. This chain links TRBV18 with TRBJ1-1, with 8 bases identical to TRBD1. CDR3 DNA: TGTGCCGGCTCACCACCGTCAGGGGGCTTCACTGAAGCTTTCTTT. It translates to CAGSPPSGGFTEAFF.